The 29 T cell receptor beta chains below all came from one sample that was sequenced in a study of T cells after yellow fever vaccination. TCRdb itself ran the 5' RACE reads through MiXCR, one entry per CDR3 protein. In the table there are some 350,000 distinct CDR3 sequences, around 4.1% of which are singletons. Here the sequenced sample was PBMCs, taken 5 days after the yellow fever booster vaccination. The receptors originated from a young man who received the YFV17D yellow fever vaccine.

This clonotype was seen a few times. The gene calls are TRBV5-4 and TRBJ2-4, with 10 positions matching TRBD1. V lost 4 bases and J lost 3; bases outside the gene matches: 4. Germline V gene sequence: CDR1 SGHNT, CDR2 YYREEE (reference sequence). CDR3 size: 15 residues. CDR3 protein: CASSRWTGGKNIQYF. For the CDR3, the DNA is TGTGCCAGCAGCCGCTGGACAGGGGGCAAAAACATTCAGTACTTC.

This clonotype was counted between two and nine times. The chain is built from TRBV6-2 or TRBV6-3 and TRBJ1-1; D call uncertain. Germline V lookup: CDR1 MNHEY, CDR2 SVGEGT. This CDR3 is built from 11 residues. V shed 3 bases and J shed 3 bases, with 2 bases lying between them. The CDR3 DNA follows: TGTGCCAGCAGTTATGACACTGAAGCTTTCTTT. It is translated as CASSYDTEAFF.

The chain joins TRBV7-2 to TRBJ2-3, with 12 positions matching TRBD2. CDR3 length: 19 residues. J lost 3 bases, V lost 4 bases, and 14 bases had no gene match. Germline CDR1 is SGHTA and CDR2 is FQGNSA. The CDR3, as DNA: TGTGCCAGCAGCTCGCGGGCTAGCGGGGGGGCGGGGAGGACAGATACGCAGTATTTT. Translation: CASSSRASGGAGRTDTQYF.

This clonotype was detected ten times or more. The CDR3: CAIRSAGTVGGNTIYF. The CDR3 DNA follows: TGTGCCATCAGATCCGCCGGGACAGTGGGCGGAAACACCATATATTTT. The chain is built from TRBV10-3 and TRBJ1-3; 7 bases align to TRBD1. Germline trimming cut 6 bases from V and 4 bases from J; bases unmatched to any gene: 12. Germline V lookup: CDR1 ENHRY, CDR2 SYGVKD. This CDR3 has 16 amino acids.

There are a few counts of this clonotype. The chain couples TRBV30 to TRBJ2-4; TRBD2 is a possible D gene (5 bases). Trimming took 0 bases from V and 4 from J, leaving 13 bases between them. CDR1 GTSNPN and CDR2 SVGIG come from the germline V gene (reference sequence). The length of the CDR3 is 15 residues. The CDR3 sequence: CAWSVDRRGKNIQYF. The DNA for the CDR3 is TGTGCCTGGAGTGTAGATCGGAGAGGGAAAAACATTCAGTACTTC.

In its sample, this clonotype was seen a few times. This chain joins TRBV20-1 and TRBJ2-1; D not certain. The CDR3 totals 14 residues. The V gene lost 3 bases and the J gene lost 2 bases, with 11 bases spanning the gap. Germline lookup yields CDR1 DFQATT and CDR2 SNEGSKA (reference sequence). The chain's CDR3 is CSARARATYNEQFF. CDR3 in DNA: TGCAGTGCTAGGGCTCGTGCGACCTACAATGAGCAGTTCTTC.

DNA for the CDR3: TGTGCCTGGACCGACCCAAGCTCCTACAATGAGCAGTTCTTC. It specifies CAWTDPSSYNEQFF. The V call is TRBV30, the J call TRBJ2-1; D is unclear. With 4 bases removed from V and 0 bases from J, the gap between germline ends came to 10 bases. CDR3 size: 14 residues. The germline CDR1 and CDR2 sequences are GTSNPN and SVGIG (reference sequence).

This clonotype was seen repeatedly, ten times or more. The rearrangement joins TRBV6-6 to TRBJ1-6; a possible D gene is TRBD1 (6 bases). The CDR3 extends over 15 amino acids. Looked up from germline, CDR1 is MNHNY and CDR2 is SVGAGI (reference sequence). The V end was cut by 5 bases, the J end by 1 base, with 9 bases between. DNA of the CDR3: TGTGCCAGCAGTAGGGGGGGATCCTATAATTCACCCCTCCACTTT. Translated, it gives CASSRGGSYNSPLHF.

The chain has TRBV19 and TRBJ2-3; 7 positions agree with TRBD2. This CDR3 is built from 15 residues. Trimming at V came to 6 bases and at J to 3 bases, leaving 9 bases not matched to a gene. Germline V gene lookup returns CDR1 LNHDA and CDR2 SQIVND (reference sequence). DNA for the CDR3: TGTGCCAGTAGCCTTAGCGGGTCATTGACAGATACGCAGTATTTT. Translation: CASSLSGSLTDTQYF.

This clonotype has at least ten counts. This chain uses TRBV7-9 with TRBJ2-5, with no clear D. Germline CDR1 SEHNR, CDR2 FQNEAQ (reference sequence). Trimming took off 8 bases at V and 4 bases at J, with 14 bases between the two ends. The CDR3 extends over 13 amino acids. CDR3 residues: CASVAVLGETQYF. The CDR3 DNA is TGTGCCAGCGTCGCAGTGTTGGGAGAGACCCAGTACTTC.

The J gene is TRBJ2-7, the V gene TRBV6-2 or TRBV6-3; D not certain. CDR1 is MNHEY and CDR2 is SVGEGT in the germline V gene. Trimming left V 2 bases short and J 3 bases short, with 8 bases between. The CDR3 has 13 amino acids. CDR3 coding DNA: TGTGCCAGCAGTTACCAACGAAACTACGAGCAGTACGTC. This encodes CASSYQRNYEQYV.

The chain carries TRBV6-2 or TRBV6-3 and TRBJ1-2, with a tentative D call TRBD1 (6 bases). The CDR3 has 16 residues. Germline values: CDR1 MNHEY, CDR2 SVGEGT. Deletions cut 5 bases from V and 4 bases from J, with 20 bases between. Here the CDR3 DNA reads TGTGCCAGCAGTCTAGAGACAGGCCTCCCCGTCTATGGCTACACCTTC. This codes for CASSLETGLPVYGYTF.

The V call is TRBV7-9, the J call TRBJ2-1, with D possibly matching TRBD1 (7 bases). Germline CDR1 and CDR2: SEHNR and FQNEAQ (reference sequence). Trimming removed 1 base at V and 7 bases at J, with 17 bases between. This CDR3 comprises 16 residues. The CDR3 nucleotides read TGTGCCAGCAGCTTAGATGGCTCGGCAGGGGGGAATGAGCAGTTCTTC. This codes for CASSLDGSAGGNEQFF.

This clonotype came up a few times. V usage is TRBV4-3 and J usage is TRBJ2-3; D is undetermined. Trimming took 3 bases from V and 4 from J, leaving 14 bases between them. The CDR3 is made up of 15 amino acids. In germline, CDR1 is LGHNA, CDR2 YSLEER. The chain's CDR3 is CASSQSSSGADTQYF. CDR3 in DNA: TGCGCCAGCAGCCAGTCTTCCTCTGGGGCAGATACGCAGTATTTT.

V and J are TRBV6-1 and TRBJ2-1; TRBD1 aligns across 8 bases. Germline V gene lookup returns CDR1 MNHNS and CDR2 SASEGT. Trimming at V came to 6 bases and at J to 9 bases, leaving 13 bases not matched to a gene. The CDR3 runs to 15 residues. CDR3 DNA sequence: TGTGCCAGCAGCTCCGGACAGGGTTACAAGCCTGAGCAGTTCTTC. Protein: CASSSGQGYKPEQFF.

This clonotype was counted between two and nine times. The chain employs TRBV7-9 and TRBJ1-4; possible D gene TRBD1, 5 bases. CDR1 and CDR2 from the germline V gene are SEHNR and FQNEAQ (reference sequence). V was cut by 3 bases and J by 9 bases, with 17 bases left in between. This CDR3 contains 15 residues. In nucleotides, the CDR3 is TGTGCCAGCAGCTTGAGGGACGGCCTCAAGAAAAAACTGTTTTTT. It yields the protein CASSLRDGLKKKLFF.

The chain combines TRBV18 with TRBJ1-1; TRBD1 agrees at 12 bases. The germline V gene has CDR1 KGHSH and CDR2 LQKENI. The length of the CDR3 is 15 residues. The V gene end was trimmed by 6 bases and the J gene end by 11 bases; junction bases not matched to a gene: 13. CDR3 DNA: TGTGCCAGCTCCTTCTCGGAGGGACAGGGGGCCGAGGCTTTCTTT. Residues: CASSFSEGQGAEAFF.

Details on this clonotype: A read error may produce the germline difference seen at one junction end. The chain has TRBV12-3 or TRBV12-4 and TRBJ2-2; D is possibly TRBD2 (5 bases). The CDR3 has 12 residues. The DNA for the CDR3 is TGTGCCAGCAGTGGCGACACCGGGGAGCTGTATTTT. Protein sequence: CASSGDTGELYF.

This clonotype has a count of ten or more. The V gene is TRBV6-5, the J gene TRBJ2-1; D is undetermined. Germline values: CDR1 MNHEY, CDR2 SVGAGI. V was trimmed by 6 bases and J by 0 bases, leaving 6 bases between them. The CDR3 has 13 residues. DNA for the CDR3: TGTGCCAGCAGATGGGGCTCCTACAATGAGCAGTTCTTC. Translating it yields CASRWGSYNEQFF.

This chain connects TRBV12-3 or TRBV12-4 to TRBJ1-2; D ambiguous. V was cut by 4 bases and J by 0 bases, with 12 bases left in between. This CDR3 contains 15 residues. The CDR3 loop reads CASSYSDRPNYGYTF. The CDR3 DNA follows: TGTGCCAGCAGTTATTCCGACCGTCCTAACTATGGCTACACCTTC.

This clonotype was seen repeatedly, ten times or more. The J gene is TRBJ2-7, the V gene TRBV4-1; 7 bases map to TRBD2. This CDR3 comprises 15 residues. Trimming removed 3 bases from V and 1 base from J; junction bases left unmatched: 6. Germline values: CDR1 MGHRA, CDR2 YSYEKL. CDR3 in DNA: TGCGCCAGCAGCCAGACTATGGGGGGGTCCTACGAGCAGTACTTC. Encoded protein: CASSQTMGGSYEQYF.

This clonotype was seen repeatedly, ten times or more. The rearrangement links TRBV7-9 to TRBJ2-3; TRBD2 is a possible D gene (5 bases). CDR1 is SEHNR and CDR2 is FQNEAQ in the germline V gene (reference sequence). CDR3 size: 14 residues. Trimming took off 1 base at V and 1 base at J, with 6 bases between the two ends. In nucleotides, the CDR3 is TGTGCCAGCAGCTTAGGGCGGGGCACAGATACGCAGTATTTT. This gives the protein CASSLGRGTDTQYF.

This clonotype has at least ten counts. V is TRBV7-2 and J is TRBJ1-2; D is possibly TRBD1 (5 bases). CDR3 length: 14 residues. Per germline, CDR1 SGHTA and CDR2 FQGNSA. V was shortened by 3 bases and J by 2 bases, with 10 bases between the two germline ends. The CDR3 sequence: CASSFTGGNYGYTF. The CDR3 nucleotides are TGTGCCAGCAGCTTCACCGGGGGAAACTATGGCTACACCTTC.

This clonotype was seen many times. The chain joins TRBV7-2 to TRBJ2-5; TRBD1 agrees at 8 bases. Germline CDR1 reads SGHTA; CDR2 reads FQGNSA. The junction had 5 bases not matched to a gene; V was cut back by 3 bases and J by 5 bases. The CDR3 runs 14 residues. CDR3 region: CASSLRRQGETQYF. Here the CDR3 DNA reads TGTGCCAGCAGCTTGAGGAGACAGGGGGAGACCCAGTACTTC. Drawing the rest from reference TRBV7-2 and TRBJ2-5, the complete variable domain is GAGVSQSPSNKVTEKGKDVELRCDPISGHTALYWYRQSLGQGLEFLIYFQGNSAPDKSGLPSDRFSAERTGGSVSTLTIQRTQQEDSAVYLCASSLRRQGETQYFGPGTRLLVL.

This clonotype was counted between two and nine times. The chain couples TRBV6-1 to TRBJ2-7; 9 bases are shared with TRBD2. The germline V gene has CDR1 MNHNS and CDR2 SASEGT. The CDR3 loop spans 16 amino acids. The junction had 11 bases not matched to a gene; V was cut back by 6 bases and J by 2 bases. The CDR3, as DNA: TGTGCCAGCAGAAGTGGGGGAGCGGGGGGAACCTACGAGCAGTACTTC. Translating gives CASRSGGAGGTYEQYF.

This clonotype was seen at least ten times. This chain connects TRBV7-6 to TRBJ2-7; D ambiguous. There are 15 residues in the CDR3. Germline CDR1 reads SGHVS; CDR2 reads FNYEAQ. V was clipped by 4 bases and J by 3 bases, with 16 bases between them. CDR3 sequence: CASSSRVNGIYEQYF. For the CDR3, the DNA is TGTGCCAGCAGCTCAAGGGTTAACGGAATCTACGAGCAGTACTTC.

This clonotype was seen repeatedly, ten times or more. This rearrangement joins TRBV18 to TRBJ2-3; D is ambiguous. The germline V and J ends were trimmed by 2 bases and 2 bases, with 5 bases remaining between them. Germline V lookup: CDR1 KGHSH, CDR2 LQKENI. This CDR3 is built from 13 residues. The CDR3 DNA sequence: TGTGCCAGCTCACCATTTAACACAGATACGCAGTATTTT. It is translated as CASSPFNTDTQYF.

This clonotype was picked up a small number of times. The chain's CDR3 is CASSSASWGRNLHF. As DNA, the CDR3 is TGTGCCAGCAGCTCAGCCAGTTGGGGAAGGAACCTCCACTTT. This rearrangement joins TRBV7-2 to TRBJ1-6; D remains unclear. The V end lost 4 bases, the J end lost 15 bases, and 19 bases lay between the germline ends. Looked up from germline, CDR1 is SGHTA and CDR2 is FQGNSA. CDR3 length: 14 residues. Full variable domain (outside the CDR3, taken from reference TRBV7-2 and TRBJ1-6): GAGVSQSPSNKVTEKGKDVELRCDPISGHTALYWYRQSLGQGLEFLIYFQGNSAPDKSGLPSDRFSAERTGGSVSTLTIQRTQQEDSAVYLCASSSASWGRNLHFGNGTRLTVT.

This clonotype was observed many times. The chain recombines TRBV5-6 with TRBJ2-3; the D is unclear. The CDR3 runs 15 residues. Trimming shortened V by 1 base and J by 1 base, and 10 bases separated the two germline ends. Germline CDR1 reads SGHDT; CDR2 reads YYEEEE. The CDR3, as DNA: TGTGCCAGCAGCTTGTATTTGACCGGCACAGATACGCAGTATTTT. Translating gives CASSLYLTGTDTQYF.